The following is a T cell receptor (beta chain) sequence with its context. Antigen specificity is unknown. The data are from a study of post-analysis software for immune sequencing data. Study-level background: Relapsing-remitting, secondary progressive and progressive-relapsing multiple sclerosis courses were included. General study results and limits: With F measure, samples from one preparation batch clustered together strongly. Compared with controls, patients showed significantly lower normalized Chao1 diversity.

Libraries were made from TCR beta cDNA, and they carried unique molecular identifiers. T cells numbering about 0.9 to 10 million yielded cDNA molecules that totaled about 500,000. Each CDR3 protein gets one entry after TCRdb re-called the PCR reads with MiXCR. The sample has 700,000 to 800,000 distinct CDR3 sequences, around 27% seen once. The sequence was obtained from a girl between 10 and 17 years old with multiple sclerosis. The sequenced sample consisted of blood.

The CDR3, as DNA: TGCAGTGCGAGTTCTGGGTGGAACTACGAGCAGTACTTC. The encoded protein is CSASSGWNYEQYF. The rearrangement links TRBV20-1 to TRBJ2-1; D is uncertain. The DNA end lines up better with TRBJ2-7; the J call may be wrong. The CDR3 length is 13 residues. Germline V gives CDR1 DFQATT, CDR2 SNEGSKA (reference sequence).